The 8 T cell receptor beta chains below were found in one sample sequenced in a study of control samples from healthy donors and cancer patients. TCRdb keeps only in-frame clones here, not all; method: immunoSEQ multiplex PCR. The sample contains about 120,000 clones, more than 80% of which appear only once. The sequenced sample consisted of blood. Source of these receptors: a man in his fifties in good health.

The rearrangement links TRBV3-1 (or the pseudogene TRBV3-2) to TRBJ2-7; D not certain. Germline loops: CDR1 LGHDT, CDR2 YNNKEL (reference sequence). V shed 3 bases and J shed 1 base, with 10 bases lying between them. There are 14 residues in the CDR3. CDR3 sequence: CASSHSMSSYEQYF. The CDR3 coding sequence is TGTGCCAGCAGCCATTCTATGAGTTCCTACGAGCAGTACTTC.

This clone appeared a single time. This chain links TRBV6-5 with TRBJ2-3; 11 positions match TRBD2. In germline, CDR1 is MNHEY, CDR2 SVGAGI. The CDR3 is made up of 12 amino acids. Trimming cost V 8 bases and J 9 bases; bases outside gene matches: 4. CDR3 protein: CASGLAGRTQYF. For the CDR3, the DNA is TGTGCCAGCGGACTAGCGGGCCGCACGCAGTATTTT.

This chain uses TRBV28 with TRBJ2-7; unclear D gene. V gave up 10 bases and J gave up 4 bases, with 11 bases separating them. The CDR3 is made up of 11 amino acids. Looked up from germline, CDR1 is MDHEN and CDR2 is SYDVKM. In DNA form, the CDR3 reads TGTGCCACCGGAAGCAGGTACGAGCAGTACTTC. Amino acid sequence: CATGSRYEQYF.

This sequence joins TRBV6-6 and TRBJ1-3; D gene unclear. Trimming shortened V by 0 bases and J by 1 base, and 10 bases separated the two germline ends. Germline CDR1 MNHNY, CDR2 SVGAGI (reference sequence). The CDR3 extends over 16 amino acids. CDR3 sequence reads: CASSYSQHISGNTIYF. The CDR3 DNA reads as TGTGCCAGCAGTTACTCCCAACACATTTCTGGAAACACCATATATTTT.

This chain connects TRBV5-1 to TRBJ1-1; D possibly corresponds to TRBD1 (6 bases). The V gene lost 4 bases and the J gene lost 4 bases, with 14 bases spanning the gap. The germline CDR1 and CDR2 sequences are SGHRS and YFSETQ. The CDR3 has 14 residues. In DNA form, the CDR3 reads TGCGCCAGCAGCGGGGACACGGGAGCCACTGAAGCTTTCTTT. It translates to CASSGDTGATEAFF. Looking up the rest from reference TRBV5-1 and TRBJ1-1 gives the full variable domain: KAGVTQTPRYLIKTRGQQVTLSCSPISGHRSVSWYQQTPGQGLQFLFEYFSETQRNKGNFPGRFSGRQFSNSRSEMNVSTLELGDSALYLCASSGDTGATEAFFGQGTRLTVV.

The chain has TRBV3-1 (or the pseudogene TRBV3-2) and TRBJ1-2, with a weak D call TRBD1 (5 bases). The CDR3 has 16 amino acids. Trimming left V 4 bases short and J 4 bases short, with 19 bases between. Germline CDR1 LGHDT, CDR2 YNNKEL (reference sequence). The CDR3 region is CASSLIRQIPLYGYTF. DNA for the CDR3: TGTGCCAGCAGCCTGATTCGACAGATCCCCCTCTATGGCTACACCTTC.

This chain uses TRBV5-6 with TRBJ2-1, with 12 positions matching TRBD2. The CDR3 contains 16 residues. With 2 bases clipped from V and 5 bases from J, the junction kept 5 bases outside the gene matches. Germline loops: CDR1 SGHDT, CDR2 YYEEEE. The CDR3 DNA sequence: TGTGCCAGCAGCTTAGGTCCTAGCGGGGGGGACAATGAGCAGTTCTTC. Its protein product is CASSLGPSGGDNEQFF.

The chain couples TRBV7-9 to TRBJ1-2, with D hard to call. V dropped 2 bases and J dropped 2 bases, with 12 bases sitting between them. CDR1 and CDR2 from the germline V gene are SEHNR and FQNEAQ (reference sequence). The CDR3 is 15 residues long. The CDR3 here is CASSLIRHKNYGYTF. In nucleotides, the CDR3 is TGTGCCAGCAGCTTAATAAGACACAAAAACTATGGCTACACCTTC.